One and the same sample provided the 7 T cell receptor beta chains below, sequenced in a study of blood T cell repertoires in COVID-19. Data came from immunoSEQ multiplex PCR; TCRdb stores just in-frame clones and leaves some out. The profile shows about 130,000 clones, roughly 80% of them singletons. The sequenced sample consisted of PBMCs or T cells enriched from blood (not recorded which). The receptors stem from a man in his fifties or sixties who had recovered from COVID-19.

The sample holds one count of this clone. This chain links TRBV11-2 with TRBJ2-3, with 8 nucleotides matching TRBD2. Germline values: CDR1 SGHAT, CDR2 FQNNGV. This CDR3 comprises 16 residues. Trimming at V came to 0 bases and at J to 6 bases, leaving 8 bases not matched to a gene. The CDR3 DNA reads TGTGCCAGCAGCTTAGAGGCTAGCGGGTCATGGGATACGCAGTATTTT. The encoded protein is CASSLEASGSWDTQYF.

CDR3 DNA sequence: TGTGCCAGCAGCTTCGGAGGAGAGACCCAGTACTTC. Translated: CASSFGGETQYF. This sequence joins TRBV7-8 and TRBJ2-5; the D gene is possibly TRBD2 (5 bases). This CDR3 spans 12 amino acids. V was shortened by 3 bases and J by 4 bases, with 6 bases between the two germline ends. Germline CDR1 is SGHVS and CDR2 is FQNEAQ. The complete variable domain, with remaining parts taken from reference TRBV7-8 and TRBJ2-5, reads GAGVSQSPRYKVAKRGQDVALRCDPISGHVSLFWYQQALGQGPEFLTYFQNEAQLDKSGLPSDRFFAERPEGSVSTLKIQRTQQEDSAVYLCASSFGGETQYFGPGTRLLVL.

The chain joins TRBV27 to TRBJ1-5, with a weak D call TRBD1 (5 bases). From germline, CDR1 is MNHEY and CDR2 SMNVEV (reference sequence). There are 15 residues in the CDR3. With 6 bases removed from V and 0 bases from J, the gap between germline ends came to 12 bases. The DNA for the CDR3 is TGTGCCAGCAGGGGCGTGGGGGGTAGCAATCAGCCCCAGCATTTT. Protein: CASRGVGGSNQPQHF.

This clone has only one observation. This chain joins TRBV6-5 and TRBJ1-2; possible D gene TRBD1, 5 bases. The CDR3 runs to 16 residues. The germline V gene has CDR1 MNHEY and CDR2 SVGAGI. V lost 0 bases and J 3 bases, leaving 14 bases between the germline ends. CDR3 in DNA: TGTGCCAGCAGTTACTCGGGGGGTTCCGGGGACTATGGCTACACCTTC. It yields the protein CASSYSGGSGDYGYTF.

The V gene is TRBV19, the J gene TRBJ2-7; a weak D match, TRBD1 (5 bases). The CDR3 is 13 amino acids. Germline V lookup: CDR1 LNHDA, CDR2 SQIVND (reference sequence). The V end was cut by 3 bases, the J end by 7 bases, with 13 bases between. The CDR3 DNA reads as TGTGCCAGTAGTATTAGGGCAGGGAATGAGCAGTACTTC. The encoded protein is CASSIRAGNEQYF.

The CDR3 here is CASSLEVPYQPQHF. In DNA form, the CDR3 reads TGTGCCAGTAGTTTGGAGGTCCCCTATCAGCCCCAGCATTTT. The chain combines TRBV19 with TRBJ1-5; D ambiguous. CDR3 length: 14 residues. From germline, CDR1 is LNHDA and CDR2 SQIVND (reference sequence). V was pared by 5 bases and J by 5 bases, with 13 bases between.

This clone was picked up one time. The chain is built from TRBV28 and TRBJ2-7, with D perhaps TRBD1 (6 bases). Trimming removed 1 base at V and 3 bases at J, with 13 bases between. CDR1 and CDR2 from the germline V gene are MDHEN and SYDVKM. This CDR3 has 15 amino acids. The CDR3, as DNA: TGTGCCAGCAGTTTATCGGGACAACCCTTCTACGAGCAGTACTTC. Amino acid sequence: CASSLSGQPFYEQYF.